This record looks at one TCR beta chain sequence and its context. The germline CDR1 and CDR2 sequences are SGHVS and FNYEAQ. V was pared by 5 bases and J by 0 bases, with 8 bases of the junction left unmatched. The CDR3 covers 16 residues. This sample is part of a study of blood T cell repertoires in COVID-19. Original analysis: By means of reference gene primer amplification, nucleated cell counts were estimated. Sequencing used immunoSEQ multiplex PCR; TCRdb keeps in-frame clones, though not all of them. V and J calls and clone size follow that table, whereas D and trimming were derived from the DNA. Among a few hundred thousand clones, approximately 91% were seen once, and the ten largest hold around 1%.

The sample comprised PBMCs or T cells enriched from blood (not recorded which). The chain employs TRBV7-6 and TRBJ2-3, with 7 bases matching TRBD1. The TCR comes from a woman in her 30s who had recovered from COVID-19. CDR3 sequence (DNA): TGTGCCAGCAGCCAGGGGACAGTAGCTAGCACAGATACGCAGTATTTT. Residues: CASSQGTVASTDTQYF.